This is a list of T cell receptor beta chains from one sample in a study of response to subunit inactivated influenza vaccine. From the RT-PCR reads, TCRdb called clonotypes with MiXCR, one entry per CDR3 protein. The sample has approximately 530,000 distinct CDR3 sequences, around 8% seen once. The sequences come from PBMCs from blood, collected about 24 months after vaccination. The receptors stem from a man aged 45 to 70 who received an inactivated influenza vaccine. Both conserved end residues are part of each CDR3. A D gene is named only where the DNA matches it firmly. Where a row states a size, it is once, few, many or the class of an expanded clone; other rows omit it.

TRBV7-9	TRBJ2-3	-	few	TGTGCCAGCAGCTTAGGAGTACAGGGCACAGATACGCAGTATTTT	CASSLGVQGTDTQYF
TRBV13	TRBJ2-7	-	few	TGTGCCAGCAGCTCCCCTAGAGGGACACCCTACGAGCAGTACTTC	CASSSPRGTPYEQYF
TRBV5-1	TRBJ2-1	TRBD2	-	TGCGCCAGCACTTATAGCGGGGGGCCTGGCAATGAGCAGTTCTTC	CASTYSGGPGNEQFF
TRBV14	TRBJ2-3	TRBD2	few	TGTGCCAGCAGCCAAGATTATAGAGGACTAGCGGGATCAGATACGCAGTATTTT	CASSQDYRGLAGSDTQYF
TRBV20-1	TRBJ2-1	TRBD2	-	TGCAGTGCTAGATTGAATCCGGGACTAAGTCGTAATGAGCAGTTCTTC	CSARLNPGLSRNEQFF
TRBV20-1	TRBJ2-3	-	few	TGCAGTGCTAGGGGGCTAGCGCAATCCACAGATACGCAGTATTTT	CSARGLAQSTDTQYF
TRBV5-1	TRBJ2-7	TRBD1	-	TGCGCCAGCAGCCAGACCGGGACAGGGGCGGACGAGCAGTACTTC	CASSQTGTGADEQYF
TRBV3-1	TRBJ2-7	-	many	TGTGCCAGCAGCCAAGGACTAGGCGGAGAGCAGTACTTC	CASSQGLGGEQYF
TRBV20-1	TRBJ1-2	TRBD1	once	TGCTGTGCTAGAGCGGGGGGGACAGGGGGGCTCTATGGCTACACCTTC	CCARAGGTGGLYGYTF
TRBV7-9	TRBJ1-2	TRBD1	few	TGTGCCAGCAGCTTACAGACGACAGGGGATGGCTACACCTTC	CASSLQTTGDGYTF
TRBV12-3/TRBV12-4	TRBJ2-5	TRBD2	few	TGTGCCAGCAGCTTACCGACGAACCGCTGGACAACGCGGGAGGCCCAGTACTTC	CASSLPTNRWTTREAQYF
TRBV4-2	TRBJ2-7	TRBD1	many	TGTGCCAGCAGCCAGGACAGGGTAGCCTCCTACGAGCAGTACTTC	CASSQDRVASYEQYF
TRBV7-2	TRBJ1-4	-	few	TGTGCCAGCAGCCGTTCGGATACGGGTGCAACTAATGAAAAACTGTTTTTT	CASSRSDTGATNEKLFF
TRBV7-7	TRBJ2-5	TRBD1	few	TGTGCCAGCAGCTCGGACAGGGGGCTGGGAGAGACCCAGTACTTC	CASSSDRGLGETQYF
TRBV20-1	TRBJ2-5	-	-	TGCGGGGCGAGACAAGAGACCCAGTACTTC	CGARQETQYF
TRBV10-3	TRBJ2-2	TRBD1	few	TGTGCCATCAGTGAGCCAGGGACAGGGCGAACCGGGGAGCTGTTTTTT	CAISEPGTGRTGELFF
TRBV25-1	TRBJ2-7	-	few	TGTGCCAGCAGTGACCTAGGGGGGTCCGTCAGGGGCAAAAACTACGAGCAGTACTTC	CASSDLGGSVRGKNYEQYF
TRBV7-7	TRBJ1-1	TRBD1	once	TGTGCCGCGCTACAGGGGGGTTGGACTGAAGCTTTCTTT	CAALQGGWTEAFF